Each of the 29 T cell receptor beta chains below was sequenced from the same sample in a study of vaccination effects on CD4 cells after COVID-19. No antigen is known for these receptors. Scientists isolated CD4+ T cells after an approximately 10-day culture period ended. All study participants received two doses of BNT162b2 or mRNA-1273 vaccine. Using immunoSEQ multiplex PCR, the repertoire was profiled, and TCRdb retains in-frame clones only, with some absent. The table lists about 71,000 clones, around 79% of them singletons. Sequenced here: CD4+ T cells from PBMCs cultured without peptide, sampled after COVID-19 vaccination. These receptors came from a human donor who received a COVID-19 vaccine.

The rearrangement uses TRBV24-1 and TRBJ2-2; D assignment may be TRBD1 or TRBD2 (5 bases each). The V and J ends lost 5 bases and 4 bases respectively, with 22 bases between them. This CDR3 comprises 18 residues. Germline loops: CDR1 KGHDR, CDR2 SFDVKD. CDR3 loop: CATSGGFRTAFGTGELFF. The CDR3 DNA reads as TGTGCCACCAGTGGGGGGTTTCGGACCGCGTTTGGCACCGGGGAGCTGTTTTTT.

V is TRBV5-1 and J is TRBJ2-5; 11 bases map to TRBD1. CDR1 is SGHRS, CDR2 YFSETQ, per germline. Trimming removed 4 bases from V and 4 bases from J; junction bases left unmatched: 9. The CDR3 extends over 16 amino acids. The CDR3 DNA is TGCGCCAGCAGCACCCGGACAGGGGGCGCGCCAGAGACCCAGTACTTC. Protein sequence: CASSTRTGGAPETQYF.

The gene calls are TRBV19 and TRBJ1-2; 8 bases are a match to TRBD1. CDR1 LNHDA and CDR2 SQIVND come from the germline V gene (reference sequence). J lost 4 bases, V lost 7 bases, and 8 bases had no gene match. The CDR3 loop spans 14 amino acids. CDR3 sequence: CASKNGQGIYGYTF. The CDR3, as DNA: TGTGCCAGTAAAAACGGACAGGGAATCTATGGCTACACCTTC.

The chain carries TRBV5-3 and TRBJ2-2, with D possibly being TRBD1 (6 bases). TRBV5-3 is classed as an ORF, of uncertain function. The CDR3 loop spans 17 amino acids. The V gene lost 4 bases and the J gene lost 5 bases, with 21 bases spanning the gap. CDR3 nucleotide sequence: TGTGCCAGAAGCCCAACCCCATGGGACACGGGGACCGGGGAGCTGTTTTTT. Its translation: CARSPTPWDTGTGELFF.

The chain employs TRBV5-4 and TRBJ2-3; the D gene is possibly TRBD2 (6 bases). The germline gives CDR1 SGHNT, CDR2 YYREEE (reference sequence). Between the trimmed V and J ends, which lost 2 bases and 1 base, there was a span of 14 bases. There are 16 residues in the CDR3. CDR3 loop: CASSLNRDWGTDTQYF. CDR3 sequence (DNA): TGTGCCAGCAGCTTAAACCGGGACTGGGGCACAGATACGCAGTATTTT.

The chain combines TRBV10-2 with TRBJ2-7, with a weak D call TRBD2 (7 bases). Germline V CDR1 and CDR2: WSHSY, SAAADI. With 6 bases removed from V and 3 bases from J, the gap between germline ends came to 15 bases. The CDR3 is 14 amino acids. The DNA of the CDR3 is TGCGCCAGCAGGGAGGCGGGGGCTGGCTACGAGCAGTACGTC. Its protein is CASREAGAGYEQYV.

This clone was observed once. The chain's CDR3 is CASSVMAGGGLSYEQYV. CDR3 DNA sequence: TGTGCCAGCAGTGTAATGGCTGGCGGGGGGTTATCCTACGAGCAGTACGTC. The chain uses TRBV6-1 and TRBJ2-7; TRBD2 aligns across 8 bases. The V segment lost 4 bases and the J segment 1 base; nucleotides outside the gene matches: 12. Germline CDR1 is MNHNS and CDR2 is SASEGT. The CDR3 spans 17 residues.

The chain is built from TRBV2 and TRBJ1-4, with D possibly being TRBD1 (6 bases). The germline V and J ends were trimmed by 6 bases and 5 bases, with 16 bases remaining between them. The CDR3 contains 15 residues. CDR1 and CDR2 (germline): SNHLY, FYNNEI. The CDR3 nucleotides are TGTGCCAGCAGCCTGGGGGCAGGGCCGAATGAAAAACTGTTTTTT. It is translated as CASSLGAGPNEKLFF.

The J gene is TRBJ2-3, the V gene TRBV5-1; D might be TRBD1 or TRBD2, each matching 5 bases. Germline V lookup: CDR1 SGHRS, CDR2 YFSETQ. V dropped 0 bases and J dropped 3 bases, with 20 bases sitting between them. The CDR3 runs 18 residues. In DNA, the CDR3 is TGCGCCAGCAGCTTGGGGCCTGCCGTTGGTTGGGGGACAGATACGCAGTATTTT. Translating gives CASSLGPAVGWGTDTQYF.

The chain links TRBV19 to TRBJ1-1; maybe TRBD1 (6 bases). Per germline, CDR1 LNHDA and CDR2 SQIVND (reference sequence). The CDR3 loop spans 16 amino acids. The V gene lost 5 bases and the J gene lost 1 base, with 17 bases spanning the gap. Here the CDR3 reads CASSALGGQPNTEAFF. The CDR3 region has the DNA TGTGCCAGTAGTGCCCTAGGAGGACAGCCGAACACTGAAGCTTTCTTT.

This chain connects TRBV3-1 (or the pseudogene TRBV3-2) to TRBJ1-2; a weak D match, TRBD1 (5 bases). CDR1 is LGHDT and CDR2 is YNNKEL in the germline V gene (reference sequence). The length of the CDR3 is 15 residues. V shed 0 bases and J shed 4 bases, with 12 bases lying between them. CDR3 region: CASSQEGTGLYGYTF. For the CDR3, the DNA is TGTGCCAGCAGCCAAGAAGGGACGGGCCTCTATGGCTACACCTTC.

The V call is TRBV6-6, the J call TRBJ2-1; possibly TRBD2 for D (6 bases). The V end was cut by 6 bases, the J end by 7 bases, with 19 bases between. The CDR3 runs 15 residues. Germline V CDR1 and CDR2: MNHNY, SVGAGI (reference sequence). The CDR3 nucleotides are TGTGCCAGCAGGCCGAGGCGGGGTTGGAGAAATGAGCAGTTCTTC. Protein sequence: CASRPRRGWRNEQFF.

This clone has only one observation. The chain carries TRBV27 and TRBJ2-7, with a tentative D call TRBD1 (8 bases). The CDR3 length is 19 residues. V lost 6 bases and J lost 0, with 27 bases in between. Germline loops: CDR1 MNHEY, CDR2 SMNVEV (reference sequence). DNA for the CDR3: TGTGCCAGCAGCCTAACAGGGGGAGGGACCGACTCCGCCTCCTACGAGCAGTACGTC. Amino acids: CASSLTGGGTDSASYEQYV.

This chain uses TRBV18 with TRBJ2-1, with 13 nucleotides matching TRBD2. J lost 10 bases, V lost 4 bases, and 7 bases had no gene match. The CDR3 runs 15 residues. The germline V gene has CDR1 KGHSH and CDR2 LQKENI. The CDR3 DNA follows: TGTGCCAGCTCACGTGGACTAGCGGGGGACTTGGAGCAGTTCTTC. This translates into CASSRGLAGDLEQFF.

This chain uses TRBV2 with TRBJ2-5; D remains ambiguous. V gave up 4 bases and J gave up 2 bases, with 5 bases separating them. CDR1 and CDR2 from the germline V gene are SNHLY and FYNNEI. This CDR3 has 12 amino acids. CDR3: CASSVLQETQYF. The CDR3 DNA reads as TGTGCCAGCAGTGTCCTTCAAGAGACCCAGTACTTC.

The gene calls are TRBV5-1 and TRBJ2-2, with D possibly TRBD2 on 7 matching bases. The CDR3 spans 15 residues. Germline loops: CDR1 SGHRS, CDR2 YFSETQ. Trimming left V 4 bases short and J 5 bases short, with 15 bases between. The CDR3 region has the DNA TGCGCCAGCAGCCCCCCCAGGGGAGGGACCGGGGAGCTGTTTTTT. Protein product: CASSPPRGGTGELFF.

The J gene is TRBJ2-5, the V gene TRBV7-2, with 9 bases that match TRBD1. Unmatched junction bases numbered 6, after V lost 5 bases and J lost 5 bases. The CDR3 runs 14 residues. Germline assignment: CDR1 SGHTA and CDR2 FQGNSA. The CDR3 nucleotides read TGTGCCAGCAGCCAGGGACAGGGTGCGGAGACCCAGTACTTC. Its protein is CASSQGQGAETQYF.

V gene TRBV7-2 combines with J gene TRBJ2-7; D unclear. Germline V gene lookup returns CDR1 SGHTA and CDR2 FQGNSA. Trimming cost V 2 bases and J 6 bases, with 20 bases left between them. CDR3 length: 16 amino acids. The CDR3 region is CASSLLSGLNGGEQYV. CDR3 in DNA: TGTGCCAGCAGCTTACTCTCGGGCCTAAACGGCGGCGAGCAGTACGTC.

J is TRBJ2-2 and V is TRBV19; 8 bases are a match to TRBD1. Germline V CDR1 and CDR2: LNHDA, SQIVND (reference sequence). With V trimmed by 8 bases and J by 0 bases, 2 bases remained unmatched. This CDR3 has 14 residues. CDR3 amino acids: CASGTGPNTGELFF. The CDR3 DNA is TGTGCCAGTGGGACAGGACCGAACACCGGGGAGCTGTTTTTT. Variable domain in full (rest from reference TRBV19 and TRBJ2-2): DGGITQSPKYLFRKEGQNVTLSCEQNLNHDAMYWYRQDPGQGLRLIYYSQIVNDFQKGDIAEGYSVSREKKESFPLTVTSAQKNPTAFYLCASGTGPNTGELFFGEGSRLTVL.

The rearrangement joins TRBV2 to TRBJ1-6; 7 bases line up with TRBD1. J lost 5 bases, V lost 4 bases, and 2 bases had no gene match. CDR1 and CDR2 (germline): SNHLY, FYNNEI. This CDR3 has 14 amino acids. The CDR3 is CASSAGQNNSPLHF. CDR3 DNA: TGTGCCAGCAGTGCGGGACAGAATAATTCACCCCTCCACTTT.

The chain carries TRBV6-5 and TRBJ1-2; no reliable D call. The CDR3 extends over 15 amino acids. CDR1 is MNHEY, CDR2 SVGAGI, per germline. V was clipped by 2 bases and J by 2 bases, with 12 bases between them. As DNA, the CDR3 is TGTGCCAGCAGTTACGGCGGGGTAGAGAACTATGGCTACACCTTC. Translation gives CASSYGGVENYGYTF.

This clone was seen only a few times. V usage is TRBV20-1 and J usage is TRBJ1-5; D possibly corresponds to TRBD1 (6 bases). Between the trimmed V and J ends, which lost 3 bases and 6 bases, there was a span of 15 bases. The CDR3 runs to 14 residues. CDR1 is DFQATT and CDR2 is SNEGSKA in the germline V gene (reference sequence). CDR3 DNA sequence: TGCAGTGCTAGTAGGATGGGGGCCGGTCAGCCCCAGCATTTT. It translates to CSASRMGAGQPQHF.

The chain uses TRBV6-5 and TRBJ2-7; TRBD1 matches at 7 bases. Unmatched junction bases numbered 6, after V lost 6 bases and J lost 4 bases. Looked up from germline, CDR1 is MNHEY and CDR2 is SVGAGI. This CDR3 comprises 13 residues. Written as DNA, the CDR3 is TGTGCCAGCAGACTTGGGACAGAATACGAGCAGTACGTC. It encodes CASRLGTEYEQYV.

The chain combines TRBV5-4 with TRBJ2-1; 7 positions agree with TRBD2. Germline V gene sequence: CDR1 SGHNT, CDR2 YYREEE (reference sequence). The junction had 8 bases not matched to a gene; V was cut back by 1 base and J by 7 bases. The CDR3 loop spans 15 amino acids. CDR3 in DNA: TGTGCCAGCAGCTTGAATAGCGGGTTTAGTAATGAGCAGTTCTTC. Its translation is CASSLNSGFSNEQFF.

The rearrangement uses TRBV30 and TRBJ1-2, with a possible D match to TRBD1 (6 bases). CDR3 size: 12 residues. V was pared by 0 bases and J by 8 bases, with 10 bases between. CDR1 is GTSNPN, CDR2 SVGIG, per germline (reference sequence). The CDR3 region has the DNA TGTGCCTGGAGTGTAGGGGGGCCCGGCTACACCTTC. This gives the protein CAWSVGGPGYTF.

The chain combines TRBV20-1 with TRBJ1-5; 7 bases are a match to TRBD1. Germline loops: CDR1 DFQATT, CDR2 SNEGSKA (reference sequence). V gave up 3 bases and J gave up 6 bases; unmatched junction bases: 11. The CDR3 has 15 amino acids. DNA of the CDR3: TGCAGTGCTAGTCCTCCTCAGACAGGGCGTCAGCCCCAGCATTTT. Protein product: CSASPPQTGRQPQHF.

This chain joins TRBV9 and TRBJ2-5; 9 positions match TRBD2. CDR3 length: 16 residues. CDR1 SGDLS and CDR2 YYNGEE come from the germline V gene. The ends lost 1 base at V and 1 base at J; junction bases unmatched: 5. The CDR3 is CASSVNSGGGQETQYF. DNA for the CDR3: TGTGCCAGCAGCGTAAATAGCGGGGGAGGCCAAGAGACCCAGTACTTC. The entire variable domain, with the rest obtained from reference TRBV9 and TRBJ2-5, is as follows: DSGVTQTPKHLITATGQRVTLRCSPRSGDLSVYWYQQSLDQGLQFLIQYYNGEERAKGNILERFSAQQFPDLHSELNLSSLELGDSALYFCASSVNSGGGQETQYFGPGTRLLVL.

The sample holds a few counts of this clone. This chain links TRBV19 with TRBJ2-2, with D perhaps assigned TRBD1 or TRBD2 (5 bases each). Trimming left V 1 base short and J 5 bases short, with 11 bases between. The CDR3 covers 15 residues. Germline V gene lookup returns CDR1 LNHDA and CDR2 SQIVND (reference sequence). Written as DNA, the CDR3 is TGTGCCAGTAGTATAGCAGGGCGGAGGACCGGGGAGCTGTTTTTT. Translated, it gives CASSIAGRRTGELFF.

CDR3 loop: CASSLRQATQYF. CDR3 bases: TGTGCCAGTAGTCTTCGACAGGCAACCCAGTACTTC. V is TRBV19 and J is TRBJ2-5; D perhaps matches TRBD1 (6 bases). Trimming left V 5 bases short and J 8 bases short, with 12 bases between. Germline V lookup: CDR1 LNHDA, CDR2 SQIVND (reference sequence). This CDR3 comprises 12 residues.